This entry describes one T cell receptor (beta chain). Antigen: not known. The sample comes from a study of cytomegalovirus exposure and HLA in healthy donors. Study-wide results and limits: Association of a missense DCLRE1C variant with TCR beta V- and J-gene trimming was reported in a later analysis.

It was with 60 Vbeta and 13 Jbeta primers that the PCR ran. The method was immunoSEQ multiplex PCR; TCRdb's version includes in-frame clones alone and lacks a portion of them. In the table there are around 110,000 clones, around 62% of which are singletons. This CDR3 is built from 14 residues. Losses at the gene ends were 6 bases for V and 2 bases for J; bases not matched to a gene: 2. Germline CDR1 MDHEN, CDR2 SYDVKM. The sample comprised PBMCs. The source of this sequence is a woman aged 40-49 years in good health and CMV-seropositive. The chain recombines TRBV28 with TRBJ2-5, with 11 bases that match TRBD1. Here the CDR3 reads CASRDRGRQETQYF. In DNA form, the CDR3 reads TGTGCCAGCAGGGACAGGGGGCGGCAAGAGACCCAGTACTTC.